Following are 8 T cell receptor beta chains from one sample sequenced in a study of T cell repertoires in aging, cancer and after chemotherapy. A mixed TRB-A/B primer pool amplified rearranged TRB by multiplex touch-down PCR. One entry per CDR3 protein, called by TCRdb with MiXCR from the multiplex PCR reads. The sample contains about 10,000 distinct CDR3 sequences, about 22% of which appear only once. TCR beta rearrangements were amplified from peripheral blood genomic DNA. The sample consisted of blood. All receptors come from a human donor with a blood cancer. The donor label of this sample is uncertain.

To note about this clonotype: This may be a read error: a much more frequent sequence differs by one nucleotide. The chain joins TRBV27 to TRBJ2-7; TRBD2 aligns across 11 bases. J gave up 7 bases and V 6 bases, and 8 bases lay outside the gene matches. The CDR3 consists of 14 residues. Germline loops: CDR1 MNHEY, CDR2 SMNVEV (reference sequence). CDR3 sequence: CASRLAGVSDEQYF. CDR3 bases: TGTGCCAGCAGACTAGCGGGAGTGTCCGATGAGCAGTACTTC.

Only a few counts were recorded for this clonotype. The chain has TRBV12-3 or TRBV12-4 and TRBJ2-3, with 7 bases matching TRBD1. J lost 3 bases, V lost 6 bases, and 6 bases had no gene match. The CDR3 extends over 14 amino acids. The CDR3 sequence: CASSQTGRTDTQYF. The DNA for the CDR3 is TGTGCCAGCAGCCAGACAGGGCGAACAGATACGCAGTATTTT.

In its sample, this clonotype is medium-sized (0.01 to 0.1%). The chain couples TRBV5-4 to TRBJ2-1, with D uncertain. CDR1 SGHNT and CDR2 YYREEE come from the germline V gene (reference sequence). V gave up 2 bases and J gave up 6 bases, with 9 bases separating them. This CDR3 is built from 13 residues. CDR3 amino acids: CASSFPGRNEQFF. CDR3 DNA: TGTGCCAGCAGCTTCCCCGGGCGCAATGAGCAGTTCTTC.

This clonotype was seen at least ten times. The rearrangement uses TRBV27 and TRBJ1-2; D is undetermined. The CDR3 is 13 amino acids. The V and J ends lost 3 bases and 4 bases respectively, with 9 bases between them. From germline, CDR1 is MNHEY and CDR2 SMNVEV (reference sequence). CDR3 residues: CASSLAPVYGYTF. CDR3 in DNA: TGTGCCAGCAGTTTGGCCCCGGTCTATGGCTACACCTTC.

Remarks on this clonotype: A read error may be the cause here, since a much bigger clone is one base away. V is TRBV5-6 and J is TRBJ2-5, with TRBD1 as a possible D gene (6 bases). Germline V gene data show CDR1 as SGHDT and CDR2 as YYEEEE. The CDR3 is 14 amino acids. This CDR3 reads CASRFTGWRETQYF. Here the CDR3 DNA reads TGTGCCAGCCGCTTCACAGGGTGGAGGGAGACCCAGTACTTC. Drawing the rest from reference TRBV5-6 and TRBJ2-5, the complete variable domain is DAGVTQSPTHLIKTRGQQVTLRCSPKSGHDTVSWYQQALGQGPQFIFQYYEEEERQRGNFPDRFSGHQFPNYSSELNVNALLLGDSALYLCASRFTGWRETQYFGPGTRLLVL.

This clonotype was picked up many times. This chain connects TRBV6-2 or TRBV6-3 to TRBJ1-5; 8 positions agree with TRBD1. J was trimmed by 2 bases and V by 6 bases; bases with no gene match: 3. Germline V gene data show CDR1 as MNHEY and CDR2 as SVGEGT. This CDR3 comprises 14 residues. The DNA for the CDR3 is TGTGCCAGCAGGGAGACAGGGGGCAATCAGCCCCAGCATTTT. This translates into CASRETGGNQPQHF.

The rearrangement uses TRBV12-3 or TRBV12-4 and TRBJ2-7; possible D gene TRBD2, 6 bases. V was clipped by 5 bases and J by 3 bases, with 11 bases between them. The length of the CDR3 is 13 residues. The CDR3 sequence: CASSPMTSYEQYF. CDR3 DNA sequence: TGTGCCAGCAGTCCGATGACTAGCTACGAGCAGTACTTC.

The rearrangement joins TRBV6-4 to TRBJ2-3; 12 nucleotides align to TRBD1. The CDR3 contains 15 residues. Trimming took 2 bases from V and 4 from J; bases not matched to a gene: 1. Germline CDR1 MRHNA, CDR2 SNTAGT. The CDR3 loop is CASSDGTGGADTQYF. The CDR3 bases are TGTGCCAGCAGTGACGGGACAGGGGGCGCAGATACGCAGTATTTT.